This record covers a single T cell receptor beta chain. What it recognizes is unknown. Germline V gene sequence: CDR1 LGHNA, CDR2 YSLEER. The junction had 11 bases not matched to a gene; V was cut back by 1 base and J by 16 bases. The CDR3 has 14 residues. This record comes from a study of identical twins. Study conclusions and caveats: Whereas memory repertoires showed no such difference, abundant cord blood beta clonotypes carried fewer insertions.

The authors used template switching to add a universal primer site and gave cDNA unique molecular identifiers. TCRdb re-derived calls from the 5' RACE reads in MiXCR, one entry per CDR3 protein. Of more than 600,000 distinct CDR3 sequences in the sample, 18% are singletons; the top ten hold around 13%. The sample was also linked to a second study, of T cells expressing NK-cell markers. Per that study: The CD3+CD56-NKG2C+ fraction of several donors was also led by these clonotypes.

The V gene is TRBV4-3, the J gene TRBJ2-1; 9 bases map to TRBD2. The sequence was obtained from a woman between 18 and 30 years old in good health. Source material: PBMCs. CDR3 in DNA: TGCGCCAGCAGCCAAGGGAAGAGGGGGACTAGCTCATTCTTC. It encodes CASSQGKRGTSSFF.